This record covers a single T cell receptor (beta chain). Its target is unknown. The data were produced by immunoSEQ multiplex PCR, yet TCRdb's version contains in-frame clones alone and is incomplete. Seen here are under 90,000 clones, around 90% observed once, and the top ten hold about 4%. CDR3 length equals 18 residues. V shed 4 bases and J 9 bases; nucleotides not matched to a gene: 13. CDR1 and CDR2 (germline): SGHNT, YENEEA. The data stem from a study of graft-versus-host responses after intestinal transplantation. Study-level findings and limits: Clonal ratios of graft-versus-host to host-versus-graft in allografts were high for patients exhibiting graft-donor T cell macrochimerism.

This sequence joins TRBV11-3 and TRBJ2-1, with 15 bases identical to TRBD2. The material sequenced was unstimulated CD8+ T cells sorted from spleen or lymph node cells, taken before transplant. This receptor was obtained from a human donor who was the organ donor for an intestinal transplant. The CDR3 loop is CASSSTGGTSGGLSEQFF. The CDR3 DNA is TGTGCCAGCAGCTCAACTGGTGGGACTAGCGGGGGGTTAAGTGAGCAGTTCTTC. Supplemented by reference TRBV11-3 and TRBJ2-1, the full variable domain reads EAGVVQSPRYKIIEKKQPVAFWCNPISGHNTLYWYLQNLGQGPELLIRYENEEAVDDSQLPKDRFSAERLKGVDSTLKIQPAELGDSAVYLCASSSTGGTSGGLSEQFFGPGTRLTVL.